A selection of T cell receptor beta chains follows, all from one sample in a study of CD8 T cells in Susac syndrome. TCRdb reanalysed the immunoSEQ multiplex PCR reads using MiXCR and keeps one entry per CDR3 protein. Of around 120,000 distinct CDR3 sequences in the sample, 85% to 95% are singletons; the top ten hold roughly 0.088%. Input material: CD4+ T cells from PBMCs. These receptors came from a human donor with multiple sclerosis. CDR3s include the opening cysteine and the closing phenylalanine or tryptophan. A D gene is named only where the DNA matches it firmly. Clone size is stated in some rows and not others, as once, few, many or a class when expanded.

V	D	J	size	DNA	CDR3
TRBV29-1	TRBD2	TRBJ2-2	once	TGCAGCGTTCTAGGGGTGCGGACTAGCGGGGGAATGAACACCGGGGAGCTGTTTTTT	CSVLGVRTSGGMNTGELFF
TRBV4-1	.	TRBJ1-1	.	TGCGCCAGCAGCCCCCAAGGGCCAGGGGAAGCTTTCTTT	CASSPQGPGEAFF
TRBV20-1	.	TRBJ2-2	.	TGCAGTGCCAGAGACCTCCGGGACCTCGGGCCGCTGTTTTTT	CSARDLRDLGPLFF
TRBV12-3/TRBV12-4	.	TRBJ1-2	once	TGTGCCAGCACTCTCTCGGCGGGGAATGCGGTCTATGGCTACACCTTC	CASTLSAGNAVYGYTF
TRBV12-3/TRBV12-4	.	TRBJ1-3	.	TGTGCCAGCAGTTTAAACGGGGGCTCTGGAAACACCATATATTTT	CASSLNGGSGNTIYF
TRBV20-1	.	TRBJ1-5	.	TGCAGTGCCACAGGGTCCACGGGCTATAGCAATCAGCCCCAGCATTTT	CSATGSTGYSNQPQHF
TRBV28	.	TRBJ2-5	.	TGTGCCAGCAGTTTGGCTCAAAGATCGGAGACCCAGTACTTC	CASSLAQRSETQYF
TRBV29-1	TRBD1	TRBJ2-2	.	TGCAGCGTTGCCGGACAGGGGACTACCGACACCGGGGAGCTGTTTTTT	CSVAGQGTTDTGELFF
TRBV28	TRBD1	TRBJ1-4	once	TGTGCCAGCAGTTCCACAGGGGACTTCAATGAAAAACTGTTTTTT	CASSSTGDFNEKLFF
TRBV12-3/TRBV12-4	TRBD1	TRBJ2-2	.	TGTGCCAGCAGAGAACAGGGGGCCGGGGAGCTGTTTTTT	CASREQGAGELFF
TRBV25-1	.	TRBJ2-7	once	TGTGCCAGCGCGGGCCCGTCGGACAGAAACTACGAGCAGTACTTC	CASAGPSDRNYEQYF
TRBV19	.	TRBJ2-3	.	TGTGCCAGTAGTATTCCGGCCCTGGCAGATACGCAGTATTTT	CASSIPALADTQYF
TRBV7-9	.	TRBJ2-2	once	TGTGCCAGCAGCTTAACCCAGGACGGGGGGGAGCTGTTTTTT	CASSLTQDGGELFF
TRBV6-2/TRBV6-3	TRBD2	TRBJ2-3	.	TGTGCCAGCAGATGGCTAGCGGGCACAGATACGCAGTATTTT	CASRWLAGTDTQYF
TRBV19	.	TRBJ1-3	.	TGTGCCAGTACTGTGATTTCCGGAAACACCATATATTTT	CASTVISGNTIYF
TRBV6-5	.	TRBJ1-1	few	TGTGCCAGCAGTTATTTTGGGAACACTGAAGCTTTCTTT	CASSYFGNTEAFF
TRBV5-4	.	TRBJ1-2	.	TGTGCCAGCAGCTCGACGCAGGGGCCCTATGGCTACACCTTC	CASSSTQGPYGYTF
TRBV5-1	.	TRBJ2-3	.	TGCGCCAGCAGCTTGGTCGGGGCCACAGATACGCAGTATTTT	CASSLVGATDTQYF
TRBV19	TRBD2	TRBJ2-1	.	TGTGCCAGTAGTATAAAGCGGGGGGGTTGGGATGAGCAGTTCTTC	CASSIKRGGWDEQFF
TRBV6-5	.	TRBJ2-6	.	TGTGCCAGCAGTTACTATACGCAATCTGGGGCCAACGTCCTGACTTTC	CASSYYTQSGANVLTF
TRBV5-4	.	TRBJ1-2	.	TGTGCCAGCAGCCTCGACCGGATCTATGGCTACACCTTC	CASSLDRIYGYTF
TRBV30	.	TRBJ1-2	.	TGTGCCTGGATATACGGGGGTTTCGGCTATGGCTACACCTTC	CAWIYGGFGYGYTF
TRBV28	.	TRBJ2-5	.	TGTGCCAGCACCACCAAGCAGGGGCCGCGGGAGACCCAGTACTTC	CASTTKQGPRETQYF
TRBV20-1	.	TRBJ2-7	.	TGCAGTGCTAGAGCCCAGGACAGCTCCTACGAGCAGTACTTC	CSARAQDSSYEQYF
TRBV6-1	.	TRBJ2-2	.	TGTGCCAGCAGTGAAGCCGCGGGCAGGTTGAACACCGGGGAGCTGTTTTTT	CASSEAAGRLNTGELFF
TRBV15	TRBD2	TRBJ2-5	.	TGTGCCACCAGCAGGTTCAGCGGGGCAGAGACCCAGTACTTC	CATSRFSGAETQYF
TRBV19	.	TRBJ1-5	.	TGTGCCAGTAAGTTCCGTGTGGGGCCCCAGCATTTT	CASKFRVGPQHF
TRBV5-4	TRBD1	TRBJ2-5	.	TGTGCCAGCAGCGTGGGGGGACAGGGCGGAGAGACCCAGTACTTC	CASSVGGQGGETQYF
TRBV15	TRBD1	TRBJ1-5	once	TGTGCCACCAGCGGAGACAGGGTCAACAATCAGCCCCAGCATTTT	CATSGDRVNNQPQHF
TRBV12-3/TRBV12-4	TRBD1	TRBJ2-2	.	TGTGCCAGCAGCCGAACAGGGGTTCCCAACACCGGGGAGCTGTTTTTT	CASSRTGVPNTGELFF
TRBV6-1	TRBD1	TRBJ1-2	.	TGTGCCAGCAGCCACAGGGGGGGGGACTATGGCTACACCTTC	CASSHRGGDYGYTF
TRBV30	TRBD1	TRBJ1-5	.	TGTGCCTTGACCGACTTTTCGACAGGGGGCAATCAGCCCCAGCATTTT	CALTDFSTGGNQPQHF
TRBV30	TRBD1	TRBJ2-1	.	TGTGCCACTTCGGACAGGGCGCCTTCGAAGCAGTTCTTC	CATSDRAPSKQFF
TRBV12-3/TRBV12-4	.	TRBJ2-7	.	TGTGCCAGCAGTTTCCGGGGTGGATCCTACGAGCAGTACTTC	CASSFRGGSYEQYF
TRBV5-6	.	TRBJ2-3	.	TGTGCCAGCAGCCCGGGACTGTACACAGATACGCAGTATTTT	CASSPGLYTDTQYF
TRBV25-1	.	TRBJ2-3	.	TGTGCCAGCAGTGAATGGGCAGGGGGGACAGATACGCAGTATTTT	CASSEWAGGTDTQYF
TRBV5-1	TRBD1	TRBJ1-3	once	TGCGCCAGCAGCTTGAGACTACAGGGGAGCGCTGGAAACACCATATATTTT	CASSLRLQGSAGNTIYF